The rows below give T cell receptor beta chains drawn from one sample of a study of T cell changes during pregnancy in multiple sclerosis. Data came from immunoSEQ multiplex PCR; TCRdb stores just in-frame clones and leaves some out. The sample carries 40,000 to 55,000 clones, roughly nine tenths recorded once. The source was CD4+ T cells from peripheral blood mononuclear cells, collected after pregnancy. The receptor source for this set is a female donor with multiple sclerosis, enrolled in a pregnancy study. Each CDR3 is given without its conserved first and last residue. Fields, in order: V gene, clone size, CDR3 protein. The size field is filled for only some rows; it gives once, few, many or a size class.

TRBV19 | NA | ASNDPGQPNTIY
TRBV11-2 | once | ASSFTGDGTEAF
TRBV30 | few | AWSHQAANTEAF
TRBV5-4 | NA | ASSLAGGNYGYT
TRBV7-2 | NA | ASSGRQGYLSEAF
TRBV7-9 | NA | ASSYQGASQETQY
TRBV7-9 | NA | ASSSAGVSYNEQF
TRBV19 | NA | ASSIGKAGGKSYNEQF
TRBV5-4 | NA | ASSSGLAGVGTGELF
TRBV5-1 | NA | ASSFGGTIYSGANVLT
TRBV19 | once | ASSIRGGGLITPSSYNEQF
TRBV5-1 | NA | ASSLRTSYTDTQY
TRBV19 | few | ASSTGLDTGELF
TRBV6-1 | NA | ASSERALGGTEAF